Sequencing of this T cell receptor beta chain was carried out in a study of blood T cells in healthy people across ages. Trimming pared 6 bases from V and 0 bases from J, leaving 12 bases between. Germline CDR1 LGHNT, CDR2 FRNRAP. The CDR3 length is 14 residues. For the second PCR, which ran for about 7 to 11 cycles, a sample-barcoded 5' primer and a J-beta primer mix were used. Every cDNA molecule carried a tag from a template-switch adaptor bearing 12 random nucleotides. TCRdb independently ran MiXCR on the 5' RACE reads; one entry per CDR3 protein. The table has about 1.7 million distinct CDR3 sequences, about 30% seen once. About this clonotype itself: The antigen is unknown. A much more abundant neighbour one base away suggests this may be a read error.

General study points: Diversity of TCR beta per million T cells declined in a roughly linear way with age. Any conclusive comparison of naive versus antigen-experienced cells was prevented by using unsorted PBMCs.

Input material: blood. This chain uses TRBV12-5 with TRBJ2-7; maybe TRBD2 (5 bases). This clonotype originated in a woman between 25 and 40 years old in good health. The CDR3 is CASGVRDPSYEQYF. The CDR3 coding sequence is TGTGCTAGTGGAGTACGGGATCCCTCCTACGAGCAGTACTTC.